A single sample gave rise to the 29 T cell receptor beta chains below, sequenced in a study of shared clonotypes between healthy human individuals. CD45RO-negative CD8 cells positively selected for CCR7 made up the naive population, which excluded terminally differentiated effector memory CD45RA+ cells. Some clones are missing from TCRdb's copy, which holds only in-frame ones; the method was immunoSEQ multiplex PCR. The sample has around 600,000 clones, 85% to 95% seen once. Sample: naive CD8+ T cells sorted from blood. Source of these receptors: a woman aged 25 to 45 in good health.

This clone was recorded a few times. Different DNA sequences within this sample yield the same CDR3. The V call is TRBV28, the J call TRBJ2-2; D unresolved. Deletions cut 3 bases from V and 0 bases from J, with 2 bases between. The CDR3 extends over 13 amino acids. Germline V lookup: CDR1 MDHEN, CDR2 SYDVKM. The CDR3 DNA reads TGTGCCAGCAGTTTGTCGAACACCGGGGAGCTGTTTTTT. This codes for CASSLSNTGELFF.

The chain combines TRBV10-3 with TRBJ1-5, with a tentative D call TRBD1 (6 bases). The CDR3 loop spans 15 amino acids. Trimming shortened V by 3 bases and J by 9 bases, and 18 bases separated the two germline ends. Germline V gene sequence: CDR1 ENHRY, CDR2 SYGVKD. Here the CDR3 DNA reads TGTGCCATCAGTGAAGATGAGGACAGCGCCCGGCCCCAGCATTTT. This translates into CAISEDEDSARPQHF.

The chain has TRBV29-1 and TRBJ1-3; 10 bases fit TRBD1. Germline CDR1 reads SQVTM; CDR2 reads ANQGSEA. The CDR3 consists of 17 residues. V shed 0 bases, J shed 0 bases, and the junction held 5 bases outside the gene matches. The CDR3 bases are TGCAGCGTTGAAGATGGGGACAGGGGCAGCTCTGGAAACACCATATATTTT. This sequence encodes CSVEDGDRGSSGNTIYF. Full variable domain (missing parts from reference TRBV29-1 and TRBJ1-3): SAVISQKPSRDICQRGTSLTIQCQVDSQVTMMFWYRQQPGQSLTLIATANQGSEATYESGFVIDKFPISRPNLTFSTLTVSNMSPEDSSIYLCSVEDGDRGSSGNTIYFGEGSWLTVV.

This chain joins TRBV5-4 and TRBJ2-7; the D is unclear. Germline CDR1 is SGHNT and CDR2 is YYREEE (reference sequence). CDR3 length equals 16 residues. Trimming stripped 3 bases from V and 5 bases from J, with 21 bases between. The CDR3 DNA reads TGTGCCAGCAGCTATTCTCCCTTTACCGAGCTCCACGAGCAGTACTTC. This gives the protein CASSYSPFTELHEQYF.

J is TRBJ2-1 and V is TRBV28; 9 nucleotides match TRBD2. This CDR3 has 15 amino acids. Germline V gene data show CDR1 as MDHEN and CDR2 as SYDVKM. The trim removed 6 bases at V and 3 bases at J, leaving 6 bases unmatched. The CDR3 nucleotides are TGTGCCAGCAGGCATAGCGGGAGTTACTACAATGAGCAGTTCTTC. This gives the protein CASRHSGSYYNEQFF.

Remarks on this clone: Distinct nucleotide sequences in the sample also encode this CDR3. This CDR3 reads CASSLDPSSYNEQFF. Here the CDR3 DNA reads TGTGCCAGCAGCTTAGATCCTAGCTCCTACAATGAGCAGTTCTTC. V usage is TRBV11-2 and J usage is TRBJ2-1; D gene ambiguous. Per germline, CDR1 SGHAT and CDR2 FQNNGV. V lost 0 bases to trimming and J lost 0 bases, with 6 bases between them. This CDR3 region has 15 residues.

CDR3 protein: CASSQVIGSQPQHF. CDR3 nucleotides: TGCGCCAGCAGCCAAGTAATAGGGAGTCAGCCCCAGCATTTT. This chain connects TRBV4-1 to TRBJ1-5; D is uncertain. Germline CDR1 is MGHRA and CDR2 is YSYEKL. Trimming pared 1 base from V and 6 bases from J, leaving 10 bases between. The length of the CDR3 is 14 residues.

This chain uses TRBV5-4 with TRBJ1-5, with unresolved D. Germline V gene data show CDR1 as SGHNT and CDR2 as YYREEE (reference sequence). V was cut by 3 bases and J by 8 bases, with 15 bases left in between. The length of the CDR3 is 14 residues. As DNA, the CDR3 is TGTGCCAGCAGCTGGGGAGGAGTTTCAAAGCCCCAGCATTTT. Residues: CASSWGGVSKPQHF.

V is TRBV28 and J is TRBJ2-1; the match to TRBD1 covers 8 bases. CDR1 and CDR2 from the germline V gene are MDHEN and SYDVKM. V shed 1 base, J shed 3 bases, and the junction held 5 bases outside the gene matches. This CDR3 spans 16 amino acids. The CDR3 DNA reads TGTGCCAGCAGTTTATACTCCGGGACAGGCTACAATGAGCAGTTCTTC. It specifies CASSLYSGTGYNEQFF.

J is TRBJ2-7 and V is TRBV14; 13 bases line up with TRBD2. J lost 4 bases, V lost 0 bases, and 6 bases had no gene match. The CDR3 totals 17 residues. Germline loops: CDR1 SGHDN, CDR2 FVKESK. The CDR3 nucleotides are TGTGCCAGCAGCCAAGAGGGAGGACTAGCGGGAGTATACGAGCAGTACTTC. Its translation: CASSQEGGLAGVYEQYF.

The chain combines TRBV29-1 with TRBJ2-3; tentatively, D is TRBD2 (5 bases). Germline CDR1 and CDR2: SQVTM and ANQGSEA. Trimming stripped 4 bases from V and 0 bases from J, with 11 bases between. This CDR3 region has 14 residues. This CDR3 is CSVVPGDSTDTQYF. The CDR3 nucleotides are TGCAGCGTTGTCCCCGGGGATAGCACAGATACGCAGTATTTT.

This chain joins TRBV6-5 and TRBJ2-5; D remains ambiguous. The CDR3 is made up of 13 amino acids. Germline values: CDR1 MNHEY, CDR2 SVGAGI. Deletions cut 2 bases from V and 3 bases from J, with 7 bases between. CDR3 DNA: TGTGCCAGCAGTTACGAACGGAAAGAGACCCAGTACTTC. Amino acids: CASSYERKETQYF.

This chain links TRBV19 with TRBJ2-2; D is unresolved. CDR1 and CDR2 from the germline V gene are LNHDA and SQIVND (reference sequence). This CDR3 has 13 amino acids. The V end was cut by 6 bases, the J end by 3 bases, with 8 bases between. The CDR3 DNA follows: TGTGCCAGTAGCGAGGAGTACACCGGGGAGCTGTTTTTT. As protein: CASSEEYTGELFF.

The CDR3 DNA sequence: TGTGCCAGCAGCTTGGGCGGTGTTTTCTCTGGAAACACCATATATTTT. Translation gives CASSLGGVFSGNTIYF. The rearrangement joins TRBV5-6 to TRBJ1-3, with D unresolved. V lost 0 bases, J lost 0 bases, and 10 bases lay in between. Germline loops: CDR1 SGHDT, CDR2 YYEEEE. This CDR3 has 16 residues.

CDR3 sequence reads: CASSLSGGGTYEQYF. The CDR3 DNA reads as TGTGCCAGCAGTTTATCTGGGGGGGGCACCTACGAGCAGTACTTC. The chain employs TRBV27 and TRBJ2-7; possible D gene TRBD2, 7 bases. The germline V and J ends were trimmed by 0 bases and 2 bases, with 11 bases remaining between them. There are 15 residues in the CDR3. The germline V gene encodes CDR1 MNHEY and CDR2 SMNVEV (reference sequence).

This clone showed up just once. The chain employs TRBV14 and TRBJ1-2; 9 bases are shared with TRBD1. Trimming removed 4 bases from V and 5 bases from J; junction bases left unmatched: 5. CDR3 size: 14 residues. Germline-derived CDR1 and CDR2 are SGHDN and FVKESK. The CDR3 DNA follows: TGTGCCAGCAGCCCGTTACAGGGGGCTTATGGCTACACCTTC. It encodes CASSPLQGAYGYTF.

V usage is TRBV27 and J usage is TRBJ2-7; either TRBD1 or TRBD2 may fit D (6 bases each). V was clipped by 9 bases and J by 4 bases, with 16 bases between them. This CDR3 is 13 amino acids long. Germline V gene data show CDR1 as MNHEY and CDR2 as SMNVEV (reference sequence). The CDR3 reads CASRGGLGYEQYF. The CDR3 DNA sequence: TGTGCCAGTAGAGGGGGGCTTGGGTACGAGCAGTACTTC.

This clone was seen just once. V usage is TRBV4-1 and J usage is TRBJ2-1; D is perhaps TRBD1 (6 bases). Germline-derived CDR1 and CDR2 are MGHRA and YSYEKL. The CDR3 is 13 residues long. V was shortened by 3 bases and J by 5 bases, with 8 bases between the two germline ends. This CDR3 reads CASSHYRDNEQFF. CDR3 nucleotides: TGCGCCAGCAGCCACTACAGGGACAATGAGCAGTTCTTC.

This chain links TRBV28 with TRBJ2-5; D is ambiguous. The CDR3 consists of 13 residues. Germline V gene data show CDR1 as MDHEN and CDR2 as SYDVKM. Trimming took off 2 bases at V and 9 bases at J, with 13 bases between the two ends. The DNA of the CDR3 is TGTGCCAGCAGTTTAGCGGACGCCGCGGCCCAGTACTTC. Translating gives CASSLADAAAQYF.

The chain has TRBV5-1 and TRBJ2-3, with no clear D. Trimming stripped 1 base from V and 2 bases from J, with 5 bases between. Germline V gene lookup returns CDR1 SGHRS and CDR2 YFSETQ. This CDR3 has 13 amino acids. The DNA of the CDR3 is TGCGCCAGCAGCTTGTTTTCCACAGATACGCAGTATTTT. It is translated as CASSLFSTDTQYF.

The chain is built from TRBV2 and TRBJ2-7; D possibly corresponds to TRBD1 (5 bases). Germline CDR1 reads SNHLY; CDR2 reads FYNNEI. V was pared by 1 base and J by 1 base, with 14 bases between. This CDR3 is built from 16 residues. The CDR3 spells CASSEGSAGLSYEQYF. CDR3 coding DNA: TGTGCCAGCAGTGAAGGGTCGGCAGGGCTATCCTACGAGCAGTACTTC.

The chain links TRBV11-2 to TRBJ1-2; no clear D gene. V lost 6 bases to trimming and J lost 0 bases, with 11 bases between them. Germline V CDR1 and CDR2: SGHAT, FQNNGV. The CDR3 loop spans 14 amino acids. Here the CDR3 reads CASSYTETNYGYTF. CDR3 nucleotide sequence: TGTGCCAGCAGTTATACAGAAACTAACTATGGCTACACCTTC.

A note on this clone: This same CDR3 is encoded by further DNA sequences in the sample. The genes are TRBV2 and TRBJ2-7; either TRBD1 or TRBD2 may fit D (6 bases each). CDR3 length: 12 residues. From germline, CDR1 is SNHLY and CDR2 FYNNEI. V lost 8 bases, J lost 0 bases, and 8 bases lay in between. CDR3 coding DNA: TGTGCCAGCGGAGGGGGCTCCTACGAGCAGTACTTC. This sequence encodes CASGGGSYEQYF.

The genes are TRBV7-8 and TRBJ2-5, with D unclear. The J call is in doubt because the DNA end fits TRBJ2-7 better. CDR1 is SGHVS, CDR2 FQNEAQ, per germline. The CDR3 covers 17 residues. Here the CDR3 reads CASSLDIGPYSSYEQYF. CDR3 sequence (DNA): TGTGCCAGCAGCTTAGACATAGGGCCTTATAGCTCCTACGAGCAGTACTTC.

The chain combines TRBV30 with TRBJ2-7, with a weak D call TRBD1 (5 bases). Germline values: CDR1 GTSNPN, CDR2 SVGIG (reference sequence). The CDR3 runs to 13 residues. V was cut by 3 bases and J by 2 bases, with 11 bases left in between. The CDR3 here is CAWRPDNTYEQYF. CDR3 sequence (DNA): TGTGCCTGGAGGCCGGACAATACCTACGAGCAGTACTTC.

V is TRBV25-1 and J is TRBJ2-3; D gene ambiguous. Trimming stripped 3 bases from V and 3 bases from J, with 7 bases between. This CDR3 spans 13 amino acids. Germline V lookup: CDR1 MGHDK, CDR2 SYGVNS. The CDR3 protein is CASSDSVTDTQYF. The DNA for the CDR3 is TGTGCCAGCAGTGATAGTGTAACAGATACGCAGTATTTT.

V is TRBV13 and J is TRBJ2-2; D assignment may be TRBD1 or TRBD2 (5 bases each). V was pared by 3 bases and J by 6 bases, with 8 bases between. The germline V gene encodes CDR1 PRHDT and CDR2 FYEKMQ (reference sequence). The length of the CDR3 is 13 residues. The CDR3 DNA follows: TGTGCCAGCAGCTTTCGGGGACCCGGGGAGCTGTTTTTT. This encodes CASSFRGPGELFF.

The rearrangement joins TRBV19 to TRBJ2-1; D call uncertain. Trimming removed 0 bases at V and 6 bases at J, with 18 bases between. CDR3 length equals 17 residues. Germline values: CDR1 LNHDA, CDR2 SQIVND (reference sequence). CDR3 nucleotides: TGTGCCAGTAGTATAGATCTAGAAGGATCACCCTCCAATGAGCAGTTCTTC. The encoded protein is CASSIDLEGSPSNEQFF.

This sequence joins TRBV28 and TRBJ2-1, with 7 bases lining up with TRBD2. Germline V CDR1 and CDR2: MDHEN, SYDVKM. The V segment lost 5 bases and the J segment 0 bases; nucleotides outside the gene matches: 10. This CDR3 has 17 amino acids. CDR3 protein: CASSTLGLPSSYNEQFF. CDR3 sequence (DNA): TGTGCCAGCAGTACCTTGGGACTACCTAGCTCCTACAATGAGCAGTTCTTC.